The clone carrying this TCR beta chain was observed a few times. Its antigen is still unknown. V shed 3 bases and J shed 2 bases, with 7 bases lying between them. This CDR3 region has 13 residues. Per germline, CDR1 SGDLS and CDR2 YYNGEE. The authors incorporated unique molecular identifiers into the TCR beta cDNA libraries. Around 500,000 cDNA molecules were obtained from roughly 1 to 10 million T cells. In TCRdb, the PCR reads were re-called with MiXCR into one record per CDR3 protein. In the table there are about 770,000 distinct CDR3 sequences, around 42% of which are singletons. This entry comes from a study of post-analysis software for immune sequencing data. Study details: Patients with relapsing-remitting, secondary progressive and progressive-relapsing multiple sclerosis courses were all represented. Study outcomes and limitations: Patients carried roughly 5 TRBV segments more frequently than controls did, and TRBV5-6, TRBV5-1 and TRBV20-1 were among them. Multiple sclerosis was associated with a significant reduction in normalized Chao1 diversity relative to controls. Same-batch preparations were strongly co-clustered by F measure.

The rearrangement links TRBV9 to TRBJ2-3, with a weak D call TRBD2 (5 bases). Specimen: blood. The TCR sequence derives from a girl aged 10-17 years with multiple sclerosis. The CDR3 DNA sequence: TGTGCCAGCAGCGAAGACTACACAGATACGCAGTATTTT. This sequence encodes CASSEDYTDTQYF.